Listed here are 8 T cell receptor beta chains from one sample, sequenced in a study of cytomegalovirus exposure and HLA in healthy donors. Vbeta (60) and Jbeta (13) primers were used in the PCR. Assay used: immunoSEQ multiplex PCR; TCRdb lists only in-frame clones, some missing. The sample has 150,000 to 200,000 clones; over 80% are singletons. The sequencing input was PBMCs. These receptors originate from a girl aged 5 to 17 in good health and CMV-seropositive.

Note on this clone: Other DNA sequences in this sample translate to the same CDR3. The gene calls are TRBV19 and TRBJ2-1; 9 positions match TRBD2. The CDR3 covers 15 residues. Losses at the gene ends were 4 bases for V and 1 base for J; bases not matched to a gene: 2. Per germline, CDR1 LNHDA and CDR2 SQIVND (reference sequence). The CDR3 DNA is TGTGCCAGTAGTACGACTAGCGGTTCCTACAATGAGCAGTTCTTC. Translation: CASSTTSGSYNEQFF. Combining the CDR3 with reference TRBV19 and TRBJ2-1 gives the whole variable domain DGGITQSPKYLFRKEGQNVTLSCEQNLNHDAMYWYRQDPGQGLRLIYYSQIVNDFQKGDIAEGYSVSREKKESFPLTVTSAQKNPTAFYLCASSTTSGSYNEQFFGPGTRLTVL.

This clone was detected once. V is TRBV7-9 and J is TRBJ2-5; 7 nucleotides align to TRBD1. The germline CDR1 and CDR2 sequences are SEHNR and FQNEAQ (reference sequence). The CDR3 consists of 16 residues. The ends lost 7 bases at V and 2 bases at J; junction bases unmatched: 13. CDR3 protein: CASIPGWARGQETQYF. The CDR3 nucleotides read TGTGCCAGCATCCCCGGGTGGGCCAGGGGGCAAGAGACCCAGTACTTC.

V gene TRBV6-1 combines with J gene TRBJ1-2, with 10 bases lining up with TRBD1. J lost 5 bases, V lost 6 bases, and 9 bases had no gene match. Per the germline V gene, CDR1 is MNHNS and CDR2 is SASEGT. This CDR3 has 15 residues. CDR3 residues: CASRETGGWGYGYTF. The CDR3, as DNA: TGTGCCAGCAGGGAGACAGGGGGCTGGGGGTATGGCTACACCTTC.

The V gene is TRBV6-6, the J gene TRBJ1-1; the D is unclear. CDR1 and CDR2 from the germline V gene are MNHNY and SVGAGI (reference sequence). Trimming stripped 5 bases from V and 1 base from J, with 8 bases between. There are 13 residues in the CDR3. The CDR3 sequence is CASSPVGNTEAFF. CDR3 in DNA: TGTGCCAGCAGTCCCGTCGGGAACACTGAAGCTTTCTTT.

Only one count was recorded for this clone. The V gene is TRBV6-1, the J gene TRBJ2-1, with TRBD2 identical over 7 bases. CDR3 length equals 14 residues. CDR1 and CDR2 from the germline V gene are MNHNS and SASEGT. After removal of 11 bases from V and 6 bases from J, the junction contained 13 bases not matched to a gene. The CDR3 sequence: CALKMGGSRNEQFF. The CDR3 DNA sequence: TGTGCCCTTAAGATGGGCGGGAGTCGCAATGAGCAGTTCTTC.

The chain employs TRBV11-1 and TRBJ2-1; TRBD2 agrees at 12 bases. V trimming: 1 base; J trimming: 7 bases; junction bases outside the gene matches: 2. The CDR3 runs 15 residues. CDR1 is SGHAT, CDR2 FQDESV, per germline (reference sequence). The CDR3 here is CASSLVTSGSNEQFF. In DNA, the CDR3 is TGTGCCAGCAGCTTAGTGACTAGCGGGAGTAATGAGCAGTTCTTC.

V is TRBV5-1 and J is TRBJ1-1; possibly TRBD1 for D (5 bases). This CDR3 region has 17 residues. V lost 0 bases and J lost 0, with 15 bases in between. The germline V gene encodes CDR1 SGHRS and CDR2 YFSETQ. Here the CDR3 reads CASSLEGTGTLNTEAFF. The CDR3 DNA follows: TGCGCCAGCAGCTTGGAAGGAACGGGGACTTTGAACACTGAAGCTTTCTTT.

V usage is TRBV6-5 and J usage is TRBJ2-4; 7 bases map to TRBD2. Unmatched junction bases numbered 6, after V lost 4 bases and J lost 3 bases. The CDR3 contains 15 residues. Germline lookup yields CDR1 MNHEY and CDR2 SVGAGI. The CDR3 DNA reads TGTGCCAGCAGTTCTACTAGCGCCAACAAAAACATTCAGTACTTC. It is translated as CASSSTSANKNIQYF.